This T cell receptor beta chain was sequenced in a study of T cells in Graves' hyperthyroidism and ophthalmopathy. Findings and limits, study-wide: Ophthalmopathy could be told apart from stable hyperthyroidism with a 13 V-J model. Most clonotypes expanded in the thyroid (above 0.001) were also present in blood. With a median lead of about six months before onset, the model predicted ophthalmopathy.

Only one count was recorded for this clonotype. Its cognate antigen is unknown. Amplification targeted TCR beta CDR3 regions from RNA transcripts. The HTBI set primed first-round TCR CDR3 RT-PCR. TCRdb reprocessed the multiplex PCR reads via MiXCR and lists one record per CDR3 protein. The data hold around 600,000 distinct CDR3 sequences, with roughly 46% observed a single time. Trimming took off 4 bases at V and 1 base at J, with 24 bases between the two ends. The CDR3 consists of 19 residues. CDR1 and CDR2 from the germline V gene are SGDLS and YYNGEE. This chain uses TRBV9 with TRBJ1-5; D not certain. The source material was peripheral blood or thyroid tissue (not recorded which). This sequence was found in an adult man with Graves' disease, either hyperthyroidism or ophthalmopathy (not recorded which). The CDR3 here is CASSKPRTGKSLSNQPQHF. The CDR3 nucleotides read TGTGCCAGCAGCAAGCCAAGGACGGGGAAGTCTCTCAGCAATCAGCCCCAGCATTTT.